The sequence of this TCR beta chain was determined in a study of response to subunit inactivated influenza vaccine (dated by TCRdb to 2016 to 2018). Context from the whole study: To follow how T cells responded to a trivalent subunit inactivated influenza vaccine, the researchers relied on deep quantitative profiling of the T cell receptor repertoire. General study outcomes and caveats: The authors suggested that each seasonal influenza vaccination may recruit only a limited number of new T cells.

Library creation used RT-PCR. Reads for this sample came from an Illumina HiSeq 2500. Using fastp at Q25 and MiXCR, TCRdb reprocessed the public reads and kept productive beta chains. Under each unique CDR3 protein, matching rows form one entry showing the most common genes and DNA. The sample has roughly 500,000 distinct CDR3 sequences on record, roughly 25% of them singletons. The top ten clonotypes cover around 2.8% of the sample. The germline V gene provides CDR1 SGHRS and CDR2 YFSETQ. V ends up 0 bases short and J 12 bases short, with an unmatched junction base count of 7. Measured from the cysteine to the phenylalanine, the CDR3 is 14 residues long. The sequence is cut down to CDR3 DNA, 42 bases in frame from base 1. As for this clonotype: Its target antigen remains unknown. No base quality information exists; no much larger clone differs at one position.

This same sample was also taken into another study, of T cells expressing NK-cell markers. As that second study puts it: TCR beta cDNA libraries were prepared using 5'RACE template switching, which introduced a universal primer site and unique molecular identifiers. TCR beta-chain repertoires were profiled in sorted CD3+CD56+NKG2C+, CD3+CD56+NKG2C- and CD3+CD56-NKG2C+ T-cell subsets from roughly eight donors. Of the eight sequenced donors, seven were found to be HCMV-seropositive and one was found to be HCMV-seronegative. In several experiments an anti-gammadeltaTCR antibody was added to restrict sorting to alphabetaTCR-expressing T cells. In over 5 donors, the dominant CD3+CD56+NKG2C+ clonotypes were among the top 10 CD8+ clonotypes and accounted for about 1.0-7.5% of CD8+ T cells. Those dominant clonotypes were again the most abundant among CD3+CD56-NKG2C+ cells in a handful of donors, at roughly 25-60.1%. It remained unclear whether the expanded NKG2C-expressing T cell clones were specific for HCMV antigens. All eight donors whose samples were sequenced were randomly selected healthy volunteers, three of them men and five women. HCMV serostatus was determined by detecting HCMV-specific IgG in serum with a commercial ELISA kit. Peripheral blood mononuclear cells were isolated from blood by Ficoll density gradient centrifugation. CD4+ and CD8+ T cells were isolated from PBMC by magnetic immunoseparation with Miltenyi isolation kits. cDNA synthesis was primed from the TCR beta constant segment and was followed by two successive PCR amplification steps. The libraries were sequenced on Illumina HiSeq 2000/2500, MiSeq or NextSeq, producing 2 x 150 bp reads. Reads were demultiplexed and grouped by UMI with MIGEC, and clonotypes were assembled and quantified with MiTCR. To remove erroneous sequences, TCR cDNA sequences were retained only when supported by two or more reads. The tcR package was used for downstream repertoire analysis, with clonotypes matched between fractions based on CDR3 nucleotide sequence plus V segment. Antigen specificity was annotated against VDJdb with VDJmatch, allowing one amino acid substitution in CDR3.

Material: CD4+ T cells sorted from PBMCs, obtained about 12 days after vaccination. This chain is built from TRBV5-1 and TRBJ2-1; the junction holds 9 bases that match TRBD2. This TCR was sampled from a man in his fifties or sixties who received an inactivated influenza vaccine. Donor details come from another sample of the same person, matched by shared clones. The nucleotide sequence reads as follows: TGCGCCAGCAGCTTGGCTAGGCTAGCGGGGCGGCAGTTCTTC. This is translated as CASSLARLAGRQFF.